This T cell receptor beta chain originates from a study of cytomegalovirus exposure and HLA in healthy donors. PCR involved 60 Vbeta and 13 Jbeta primers. Assay: immunoSEQ multiplex PCR; the TCRdb copy retains only in-frame clones and omits some. Counted here are 110,000 to 150,000 clones, roughly 79% occurring once; the ten biggest clones make up 2.8%. This CDR3 is built from 16 residues. CDR1 is LNHDA and CDR2 is SQIVND in the germline V gene (reference sequence). V was pared by 5 bases and J by 3 bases, with 13 bases of the junction left unmatched. The TCR sequence derives from a male donor in good health and CMV-seronegative. The material sequenced was PBMCs. The J gene is TRBJ2-7, the V gene TRBV19, with TRBD2 identical over 7 bases. The CDR3 loop reads CASSPGLTRVVYEQYF. The CDR3, as DNA: TGTGCCAGTAGTCCGGGACTAACCCGTGTTGTCTACGAGCAGTACTTC.